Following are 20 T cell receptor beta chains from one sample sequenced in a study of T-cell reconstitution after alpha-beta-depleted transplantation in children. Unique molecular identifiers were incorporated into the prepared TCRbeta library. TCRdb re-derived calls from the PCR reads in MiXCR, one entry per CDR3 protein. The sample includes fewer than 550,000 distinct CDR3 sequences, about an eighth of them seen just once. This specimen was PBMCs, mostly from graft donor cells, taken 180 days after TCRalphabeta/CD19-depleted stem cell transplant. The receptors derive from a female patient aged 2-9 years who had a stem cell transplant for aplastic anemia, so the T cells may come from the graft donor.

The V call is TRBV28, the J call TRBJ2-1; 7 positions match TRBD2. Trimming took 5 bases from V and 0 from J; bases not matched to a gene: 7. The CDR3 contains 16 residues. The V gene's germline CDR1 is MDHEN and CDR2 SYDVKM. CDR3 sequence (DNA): TGTGCCAGCAGTCCCCACGGGAGGACCTCCTACAATGAGCAGTTCTTC. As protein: CASSPHGRTSYNEQFF.

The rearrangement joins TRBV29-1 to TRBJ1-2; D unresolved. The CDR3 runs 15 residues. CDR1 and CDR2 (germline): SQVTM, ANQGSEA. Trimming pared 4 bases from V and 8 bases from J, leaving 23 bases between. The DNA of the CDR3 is TGCAGCGTTGGGACCTATAAAGACGGGCCCTACGGCTACACCTTC. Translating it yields CSVGTYKDGPYGYTF.

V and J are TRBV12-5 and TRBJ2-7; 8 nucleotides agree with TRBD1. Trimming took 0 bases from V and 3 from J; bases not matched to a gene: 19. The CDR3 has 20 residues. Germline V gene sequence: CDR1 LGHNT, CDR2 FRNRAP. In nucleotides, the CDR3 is TGTGCTAGTGGTTTGGTACACATGAGGACAGGGTTCCGACTTTTCTACGAGCAGTACGTC. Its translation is CASGLVHMRTGFRLFYEQYV.

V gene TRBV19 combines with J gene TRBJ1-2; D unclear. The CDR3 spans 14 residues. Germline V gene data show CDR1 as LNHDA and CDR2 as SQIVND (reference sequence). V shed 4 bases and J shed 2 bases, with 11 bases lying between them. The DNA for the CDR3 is TGTGCCAGTAGTACCCATAAGGACAACTATGGCTACACCTTC. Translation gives CASSTHKDNYGYTF. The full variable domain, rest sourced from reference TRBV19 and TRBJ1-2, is DGGITQSPKYLFRKEGQNVTLSCEQNLNHDAMYWYRQDPGQGLRLIYYSQIVNDFQKGDIAEGYSVSREKKESFPLTVTSAQKNPTAFYLCASSTHKDNYGYTFGSGTRLTVV.

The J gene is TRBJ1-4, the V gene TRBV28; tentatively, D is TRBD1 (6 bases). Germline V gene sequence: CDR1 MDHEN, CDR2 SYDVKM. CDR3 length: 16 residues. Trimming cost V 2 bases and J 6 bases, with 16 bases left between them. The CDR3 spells CASSLNGGLRDEKLFF. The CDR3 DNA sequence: TGTGCCAGCAGTTTAAACGGGGGCCTCCGGGATGAAAAACTGTTTTTT.

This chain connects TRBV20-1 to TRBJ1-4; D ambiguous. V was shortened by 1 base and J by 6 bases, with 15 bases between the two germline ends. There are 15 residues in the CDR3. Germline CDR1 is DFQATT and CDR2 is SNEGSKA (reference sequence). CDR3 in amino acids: CSARGVQFGDEKLFF. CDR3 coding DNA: TGCAGTGCTAGAGGCGTTCAGTTCGGTGATGAAAAACTGTTTTTT.

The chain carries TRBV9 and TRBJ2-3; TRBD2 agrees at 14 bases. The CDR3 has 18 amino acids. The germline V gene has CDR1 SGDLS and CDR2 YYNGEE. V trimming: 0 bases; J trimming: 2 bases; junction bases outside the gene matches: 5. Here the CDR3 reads CASSVVGTSGSITDTQYF. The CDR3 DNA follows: TGTGCCAGCAGCGTAGTTGGGACTAGCGGGAGCATCACAGATACGCAGTATTTT.

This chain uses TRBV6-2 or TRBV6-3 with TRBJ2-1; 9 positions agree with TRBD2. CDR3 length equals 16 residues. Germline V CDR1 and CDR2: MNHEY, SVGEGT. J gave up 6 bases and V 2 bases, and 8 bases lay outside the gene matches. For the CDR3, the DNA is TGTGCCAGCAGTTACGGAGTAGGGACTAGCATCAATGAGCAGTTCTTC. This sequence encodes CASSYGVGTSINEQFF.

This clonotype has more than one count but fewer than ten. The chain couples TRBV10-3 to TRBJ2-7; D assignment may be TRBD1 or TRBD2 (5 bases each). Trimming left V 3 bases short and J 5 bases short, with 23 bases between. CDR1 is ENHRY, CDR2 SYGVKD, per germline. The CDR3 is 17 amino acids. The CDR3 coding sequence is TGTGCCATCAGTGACCGTGCTGGGACGCTGGGAGTCCACGAGCAGTACGTC. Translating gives CAISDRAGTLGVHEQYV.

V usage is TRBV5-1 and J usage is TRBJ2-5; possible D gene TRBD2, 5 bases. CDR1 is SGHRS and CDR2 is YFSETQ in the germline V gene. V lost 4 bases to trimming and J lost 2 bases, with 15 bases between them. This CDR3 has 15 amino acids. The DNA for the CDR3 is TGCGCCAGCAGCCTCGGGGTTTCTGTACAAGAGACCCAGTACTTC. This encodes CASSLGVSVQETQYF.

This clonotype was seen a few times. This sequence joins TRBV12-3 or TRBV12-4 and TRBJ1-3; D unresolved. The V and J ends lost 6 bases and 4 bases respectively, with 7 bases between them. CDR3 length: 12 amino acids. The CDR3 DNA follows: TGTGCCAGCAGGATCAGGGGAAACACCATATATTTT. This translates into CASRIRGNTIYF.

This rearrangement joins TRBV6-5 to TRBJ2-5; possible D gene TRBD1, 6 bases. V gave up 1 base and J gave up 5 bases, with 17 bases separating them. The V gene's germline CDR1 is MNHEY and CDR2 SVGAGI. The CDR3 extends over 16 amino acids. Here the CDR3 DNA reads TGTGCCAGCAGTTACTACGGCCCAGACAGGTTTGAGACCCAGTACTTC. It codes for CASSYYGPDRFETQYF.

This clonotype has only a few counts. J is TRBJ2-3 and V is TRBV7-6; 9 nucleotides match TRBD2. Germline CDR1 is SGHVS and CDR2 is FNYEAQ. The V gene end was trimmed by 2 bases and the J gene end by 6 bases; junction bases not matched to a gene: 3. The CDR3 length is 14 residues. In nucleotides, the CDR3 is TGTGCCAGCAGCTTATCTGCGGGAGGGGATACGCAGTATTTT. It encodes CASSLSAGGDTQYF.

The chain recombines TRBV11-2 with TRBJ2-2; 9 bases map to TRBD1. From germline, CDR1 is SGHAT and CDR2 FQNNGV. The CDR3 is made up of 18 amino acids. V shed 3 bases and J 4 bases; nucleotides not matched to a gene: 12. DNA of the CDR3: TGTGCCAGCAGCTTGGGGGACAGGGCACCCGGGCGCACCGGGGAGCTGTTTTTT. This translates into CASSLGDRAPGRTGELFF.

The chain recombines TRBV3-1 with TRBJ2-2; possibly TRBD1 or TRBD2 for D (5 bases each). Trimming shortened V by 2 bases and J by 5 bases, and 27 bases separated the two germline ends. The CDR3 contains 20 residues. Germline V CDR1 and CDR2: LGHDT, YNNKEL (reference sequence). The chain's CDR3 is CASSQKITSGSSDGTGELFF. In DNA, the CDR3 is TGTGCCAGCAGCCAAAAAATTACGTCAGGGAGTAGCGACGGGACCGGGGAGCTGTTTTTT.

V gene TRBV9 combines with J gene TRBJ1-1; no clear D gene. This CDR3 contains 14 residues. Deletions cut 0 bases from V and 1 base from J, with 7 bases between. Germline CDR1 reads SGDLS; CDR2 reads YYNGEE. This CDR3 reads CASSVAAPNTEAFF. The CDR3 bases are TGTGCCAGCAGCGTAGCGGCCCCGAACACTGAAGCTTTCTTT.

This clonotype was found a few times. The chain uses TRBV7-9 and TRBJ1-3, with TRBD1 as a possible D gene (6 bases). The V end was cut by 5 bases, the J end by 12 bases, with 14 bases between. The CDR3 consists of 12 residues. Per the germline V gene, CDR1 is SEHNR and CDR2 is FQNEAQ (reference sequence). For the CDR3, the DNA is TGTGCCAGCAGCCCGAGGACAGATATCATATATTTT. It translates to CASSPRTDIIYF.

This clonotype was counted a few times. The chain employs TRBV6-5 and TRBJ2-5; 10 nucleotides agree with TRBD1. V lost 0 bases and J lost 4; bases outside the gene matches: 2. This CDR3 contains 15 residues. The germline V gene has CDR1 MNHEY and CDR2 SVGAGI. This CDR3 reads CASSYSTGGTETQYF. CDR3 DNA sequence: TGTGCCAGCAGTTACTCGACAGGGGGCACAGAGACCCAGTACTTC.

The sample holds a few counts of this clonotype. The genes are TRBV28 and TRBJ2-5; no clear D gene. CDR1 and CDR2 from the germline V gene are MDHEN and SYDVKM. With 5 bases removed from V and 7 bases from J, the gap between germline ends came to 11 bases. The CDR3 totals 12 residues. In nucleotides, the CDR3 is TGTGCCAGCAGTCTCGCCCGCGGGACCCAGTACTTC. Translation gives CASSLARGTQYF.

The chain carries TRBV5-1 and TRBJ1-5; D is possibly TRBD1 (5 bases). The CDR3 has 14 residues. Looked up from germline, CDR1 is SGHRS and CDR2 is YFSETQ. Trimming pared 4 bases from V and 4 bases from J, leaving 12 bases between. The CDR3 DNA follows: TGCGCCAGCAGCCGAGACGGGGGAAATCAGCCCCAGCATTTT. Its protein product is CASSRDGGNQPQHF. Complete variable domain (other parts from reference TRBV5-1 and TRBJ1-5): KAGVTQTPRYLIKTRGQQVTLSCSPISGHRSVSWYQQTPGQGLQFLFEYFSETQRNKGNFPGRFSGRQFSNSRSEMNVSTLELGDSALYLCASSRDGGNQPQHFGDGTRLSIL.